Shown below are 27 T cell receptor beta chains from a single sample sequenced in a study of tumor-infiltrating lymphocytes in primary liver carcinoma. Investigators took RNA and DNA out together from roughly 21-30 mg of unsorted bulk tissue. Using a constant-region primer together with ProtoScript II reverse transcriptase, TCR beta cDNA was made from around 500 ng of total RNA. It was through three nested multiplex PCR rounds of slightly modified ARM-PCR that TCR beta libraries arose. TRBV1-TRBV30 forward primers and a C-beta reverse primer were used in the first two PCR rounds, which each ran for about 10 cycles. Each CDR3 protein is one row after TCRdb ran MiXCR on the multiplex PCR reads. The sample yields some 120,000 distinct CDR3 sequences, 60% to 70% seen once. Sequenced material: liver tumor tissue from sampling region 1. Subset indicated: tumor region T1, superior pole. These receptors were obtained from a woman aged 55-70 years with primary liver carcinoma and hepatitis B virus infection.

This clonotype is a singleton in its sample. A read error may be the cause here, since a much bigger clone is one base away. The CDR3 coding sequence is TGTGCCAGCACTCCGTTGGCTAGCGGGAGCGGAAAGCAGTACTTC. Residues: CASTPLASGSGKQYF. The gene calls are TRBV6-1 and TRBJ2-7, with TRBD2 matching over 10 bases. CDR1 and CDR2 from the germline V gene are MNHNS and SASEGT. CDR3 length equals 15 residues. The ends lost 7 bases at V and 8 bases at J; junction bases unmatched: 14.

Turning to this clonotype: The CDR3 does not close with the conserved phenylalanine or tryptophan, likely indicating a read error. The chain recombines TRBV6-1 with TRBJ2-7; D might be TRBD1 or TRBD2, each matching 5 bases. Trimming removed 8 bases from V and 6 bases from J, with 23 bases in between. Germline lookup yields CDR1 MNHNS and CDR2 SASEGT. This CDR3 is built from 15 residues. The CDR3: CASGTEAGQTCEQYS. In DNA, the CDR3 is TGTGCCAGCGGTACGGAGGCCGGACAAACCTGCGAGCAGTACTCC.

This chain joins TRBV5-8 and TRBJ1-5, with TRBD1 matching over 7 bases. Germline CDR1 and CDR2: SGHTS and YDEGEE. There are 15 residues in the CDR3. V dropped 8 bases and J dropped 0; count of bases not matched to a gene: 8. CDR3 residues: CASSDRAISNQPQHF. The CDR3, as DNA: TGTGCCAGTAGCGACAGGGCCATTAGCAATCAGCCCCAGCATTTT. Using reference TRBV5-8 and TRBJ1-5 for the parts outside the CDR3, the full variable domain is EAGVTQSPTHLIKTRGQQATLRCSPISGHTSVYWYQQALGLGLQFLLWYDEGEERNRGNFPPRFSGRQFPNYSSELNVNALELEDSALYLCASSDRAISNQPQHFGDGTRLSIL.

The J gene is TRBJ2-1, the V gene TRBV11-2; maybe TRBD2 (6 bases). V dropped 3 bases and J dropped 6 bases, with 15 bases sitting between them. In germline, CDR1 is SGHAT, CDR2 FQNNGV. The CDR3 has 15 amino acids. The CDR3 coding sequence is TGTGCCAGCAGCTTTTTATGGGGGGATGGCAATGAGCAGTTCTTC. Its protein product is CASSFLWGDGNEQFF.

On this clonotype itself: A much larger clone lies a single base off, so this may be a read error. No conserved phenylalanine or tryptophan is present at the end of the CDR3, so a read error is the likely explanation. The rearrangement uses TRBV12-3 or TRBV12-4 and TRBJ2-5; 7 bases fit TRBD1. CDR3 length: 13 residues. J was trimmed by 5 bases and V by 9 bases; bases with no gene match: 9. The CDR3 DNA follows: TGTGCCAGTGCAGGGGGACATTACGAGACCCAGTACCTC. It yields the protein CASAGGHYETQYL.

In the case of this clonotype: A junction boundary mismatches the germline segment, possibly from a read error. CDR3 amino acids: CNVRRDRGNNEQSF. CDR3 bases: TGCAACGTTAGAAGGGACAGGGGTAACAATGAGCAGTCCTTC. The rearrangement uses TRBV29-1 and TRBJ2-1; 10 bases match TRBD1. This CDR3 spans 14 amino acids. Germline V gives CDR1 SQVTM, CDR2 ANQGSEA.

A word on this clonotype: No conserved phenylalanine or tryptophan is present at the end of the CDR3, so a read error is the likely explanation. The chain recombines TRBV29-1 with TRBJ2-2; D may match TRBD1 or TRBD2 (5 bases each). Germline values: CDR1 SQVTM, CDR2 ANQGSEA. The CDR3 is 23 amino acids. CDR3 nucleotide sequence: TGCAGCGTTGAACCCGGAGGCAGGGTAGGACTCACTCCTCAAAACCCGAACACCGTGGAGCTGTTTATT. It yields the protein CSVEPGGRVGLTPQNPNTVELFI.

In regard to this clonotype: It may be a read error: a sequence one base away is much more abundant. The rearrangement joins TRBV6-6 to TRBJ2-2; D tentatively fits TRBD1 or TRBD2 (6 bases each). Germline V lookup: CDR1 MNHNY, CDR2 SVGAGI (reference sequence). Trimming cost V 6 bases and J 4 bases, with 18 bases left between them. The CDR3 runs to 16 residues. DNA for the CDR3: TGTGCCAGCAGCTCCCCGGGCGGGACAAGCACCGGGGAGCTGTTTTTT. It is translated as CASSSPGGTSTGELFF.

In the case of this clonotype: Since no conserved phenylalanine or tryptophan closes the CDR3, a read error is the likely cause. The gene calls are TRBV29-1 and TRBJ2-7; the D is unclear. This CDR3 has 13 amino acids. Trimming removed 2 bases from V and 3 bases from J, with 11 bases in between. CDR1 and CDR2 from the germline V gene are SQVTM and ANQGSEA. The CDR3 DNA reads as TGCAGCGTTGAAACTGGTAGCTTCTACGAGCAGTACCTC. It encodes CSVETGSFYEQYL.

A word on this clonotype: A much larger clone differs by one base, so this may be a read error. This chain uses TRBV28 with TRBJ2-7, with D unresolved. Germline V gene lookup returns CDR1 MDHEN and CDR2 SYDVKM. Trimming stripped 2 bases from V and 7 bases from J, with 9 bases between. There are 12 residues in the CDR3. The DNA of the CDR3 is TGTGCCAGCAGTTTAGGCATTTGTGAGCAGTACTTC. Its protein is CASSLGICEQYF.

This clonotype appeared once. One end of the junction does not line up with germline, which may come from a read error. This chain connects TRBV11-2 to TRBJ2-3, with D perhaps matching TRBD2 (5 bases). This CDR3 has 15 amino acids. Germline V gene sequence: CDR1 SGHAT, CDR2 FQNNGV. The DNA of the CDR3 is TGTGTCAGCAGCCGGACTGGGCAAGGGACAGATACGCAGTATTTT. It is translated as CVSSRTGQGTDTQYF. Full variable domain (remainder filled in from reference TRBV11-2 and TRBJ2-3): EAGVAQSPRYKIIEKRQSVAFWCNPISGHATLYWYQQILGQGPKLLIQFQNNGVVDDSQLPKDRFSAERLKGVDSTLKIQPAKLEDSAVYLCVSSRTGQGTDTQYFGPGTRLTVL.

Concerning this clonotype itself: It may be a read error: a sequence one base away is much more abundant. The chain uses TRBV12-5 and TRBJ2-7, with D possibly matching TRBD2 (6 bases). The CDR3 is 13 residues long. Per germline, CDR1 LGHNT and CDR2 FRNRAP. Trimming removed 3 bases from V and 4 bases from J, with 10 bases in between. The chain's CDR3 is CASGFDGGYEQYF. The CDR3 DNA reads TGTGCTAGTGGTTTTGACGGGGGTTACGAGCAGTACTTC.

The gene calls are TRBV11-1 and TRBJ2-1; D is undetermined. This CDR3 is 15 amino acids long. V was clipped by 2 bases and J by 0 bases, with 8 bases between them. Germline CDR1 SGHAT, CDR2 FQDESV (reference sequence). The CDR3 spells CASSLWVGSYNEQFF. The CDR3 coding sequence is TGTGCCAGCAGCTTATGGGTAGGCTCCTACAATGAGCAGTTCTTC.

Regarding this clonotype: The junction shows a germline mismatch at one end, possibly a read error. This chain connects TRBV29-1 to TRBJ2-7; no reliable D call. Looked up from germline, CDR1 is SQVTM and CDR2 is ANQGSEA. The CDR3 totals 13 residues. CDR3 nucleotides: TGCAGCTTTGAAGACTCGGCAACCAAGGAGCAGTACTTC. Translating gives CSFEDSATKEQYF.

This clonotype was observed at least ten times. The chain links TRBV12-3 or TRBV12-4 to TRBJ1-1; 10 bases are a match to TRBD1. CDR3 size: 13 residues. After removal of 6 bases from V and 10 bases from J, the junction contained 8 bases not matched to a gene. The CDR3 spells CASSPKGQGRAFF. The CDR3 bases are TGTGCCAGCAGCCCTAAGGGACAGGGGAGAGCTTTCTTT.

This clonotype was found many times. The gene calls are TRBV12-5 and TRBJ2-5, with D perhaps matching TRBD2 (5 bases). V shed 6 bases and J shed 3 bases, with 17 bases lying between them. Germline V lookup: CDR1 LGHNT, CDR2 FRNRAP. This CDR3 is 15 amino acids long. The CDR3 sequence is CASGLPARREETQYF. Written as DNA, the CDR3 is TGTGCTAGTGGCCTCCCCGCCCGGCGGGAAGAGACCCAGTACTTC.

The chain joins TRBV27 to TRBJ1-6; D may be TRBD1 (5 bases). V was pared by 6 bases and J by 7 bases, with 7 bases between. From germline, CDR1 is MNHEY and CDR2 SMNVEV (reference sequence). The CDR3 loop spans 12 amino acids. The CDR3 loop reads CASRTANSPLHF. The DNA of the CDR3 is TGTGCCAGCAGGACAGCAAATTCACCCCTCCACTTT.

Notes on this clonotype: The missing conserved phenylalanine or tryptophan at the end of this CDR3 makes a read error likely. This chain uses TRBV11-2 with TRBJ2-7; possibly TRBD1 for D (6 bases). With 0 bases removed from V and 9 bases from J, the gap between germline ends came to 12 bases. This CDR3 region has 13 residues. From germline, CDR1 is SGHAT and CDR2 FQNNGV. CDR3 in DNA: TGTGCCAGCAGCTTAGAGGGGGTAGGGGGGCAGTACTCC. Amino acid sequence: CASSLEGVGGQYS.

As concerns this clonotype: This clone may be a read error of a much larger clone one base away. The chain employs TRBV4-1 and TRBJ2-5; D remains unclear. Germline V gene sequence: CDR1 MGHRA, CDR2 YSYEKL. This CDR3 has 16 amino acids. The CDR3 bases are TGCGCCAGAAGCCGAGAGCCGGGCCTGGGCTACGAGACCCAGTACTTC. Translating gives CARSREPGLGYETQYF.

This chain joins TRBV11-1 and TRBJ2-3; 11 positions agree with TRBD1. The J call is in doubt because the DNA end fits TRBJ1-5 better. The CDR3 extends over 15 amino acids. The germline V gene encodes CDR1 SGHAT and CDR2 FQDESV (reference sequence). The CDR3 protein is CASRLRDRGSDMQHF. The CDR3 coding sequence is TGTGCCAGCCGCCTCCGGGACAGGGGGTCAGATATGCAGCATTTT.

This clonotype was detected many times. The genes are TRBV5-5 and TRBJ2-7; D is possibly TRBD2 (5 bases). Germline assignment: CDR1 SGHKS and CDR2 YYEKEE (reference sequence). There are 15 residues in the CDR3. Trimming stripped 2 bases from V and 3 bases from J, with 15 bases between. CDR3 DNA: TGTGCCAGCAGCTTAGGACGTTCCGGGGACTACGAGCAGTACTTC. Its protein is CASSLGRSGDYEQYF. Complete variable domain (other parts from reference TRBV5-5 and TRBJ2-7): DAGVTQSPTHLIKTRGQQVTLRCSPISGHKSVSWYQQVLGQGPQFIFQYYEKEERGRGNFPDRFSARQFPNYSSELNVNALLLGDSALYLCASSLGRSGDYEQYFGPGTRLTVT.

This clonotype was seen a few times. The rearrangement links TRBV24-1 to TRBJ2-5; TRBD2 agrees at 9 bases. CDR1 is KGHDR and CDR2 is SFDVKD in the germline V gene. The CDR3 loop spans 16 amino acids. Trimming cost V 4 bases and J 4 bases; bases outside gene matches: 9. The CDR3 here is CATSDPIAGAGETQYF. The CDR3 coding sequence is TGTGCCACCAGTGACCCTATAGCGGGAGCGGGAGAGACCCAGTACTTC.

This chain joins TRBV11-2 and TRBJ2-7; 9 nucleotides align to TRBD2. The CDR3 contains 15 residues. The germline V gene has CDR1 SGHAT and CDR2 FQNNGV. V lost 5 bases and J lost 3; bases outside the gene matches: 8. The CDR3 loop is CASSPRLAELYEQYF. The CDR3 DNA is TGTGCCAGCAGCCCCCGACTAGCGGAGCTCTACGAGCAGTACTTC.

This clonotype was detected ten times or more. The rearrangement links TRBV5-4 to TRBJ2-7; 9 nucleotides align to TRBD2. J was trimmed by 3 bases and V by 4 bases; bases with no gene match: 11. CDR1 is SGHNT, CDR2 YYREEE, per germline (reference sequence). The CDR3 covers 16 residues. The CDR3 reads CASSPPGGRGNYEQYF. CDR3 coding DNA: TGTGCCAGCAGCCCCCCAGGCGGGAGGGGGAACTACGAGCAGTACTTC. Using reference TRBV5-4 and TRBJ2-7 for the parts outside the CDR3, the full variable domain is ETGVTQSPTHLIKTRGQQVTLRCSSQSGHNTVSWYQQALGQGPQFIFQYYREEENGRGNFPPRFSGLQFPNYSSELNVNALELDDSALYLCASSPPGGRGNYEQYFGPGTRLTVT.

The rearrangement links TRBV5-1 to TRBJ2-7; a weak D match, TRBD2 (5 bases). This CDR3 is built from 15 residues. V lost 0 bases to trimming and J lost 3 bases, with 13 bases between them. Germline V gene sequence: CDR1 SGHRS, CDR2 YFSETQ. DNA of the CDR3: TGCGCCAGCAGCTTGGCGGACTGCCGACTCTACGAGCAGTACTTC. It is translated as CASSLADCRLYEQYF.

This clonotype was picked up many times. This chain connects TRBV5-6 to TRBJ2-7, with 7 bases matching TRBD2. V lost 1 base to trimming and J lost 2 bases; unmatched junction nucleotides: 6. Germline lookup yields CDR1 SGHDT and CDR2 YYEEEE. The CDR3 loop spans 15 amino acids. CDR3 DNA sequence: TGTGCCAGCAGCTTGAGTGGGAGGGAACCCTACGAGCAGTACTTC. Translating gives CASSLSGREPYEQYF.

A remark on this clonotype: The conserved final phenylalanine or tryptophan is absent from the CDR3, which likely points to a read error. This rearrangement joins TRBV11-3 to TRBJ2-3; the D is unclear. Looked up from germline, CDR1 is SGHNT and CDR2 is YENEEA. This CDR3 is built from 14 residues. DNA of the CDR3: TGTGGCAGCAGCTTCAGTACTAGCACAGATACGCAGTATTGT. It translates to CGSSFSTSTDTQYC.